Presented here are 30 T cell receptor beta chains from one specimen sequenced in a study of post-analysis software for immune sequencing data. Study-wide results and caveats: A handful of TRBV segments (TRBV5-6, TRBV5-1 and TRBV20-1 among them) occurred more frequently in patients than in controls.

No antigen has been identified for these receptors. Sequencing libraries made from TCR beta cDNA carried unique molecular identifiers. MiXCR, applied by TCRdb to the PCR reads, yields one record per CDR3 protein. The data show around 710,000 distinct CDR3 sequences, under 60% seen once. Sample: blood. The receptors were sampled from a girl aged 10 to 17 with multiple sclerosis.

The chain has TRBV5-1 and TRBJ2-2; the match to TRBD1 covers 7 bases. Germline-derived CDR1 and CDR2 are SGHRS and YFSETQ. Trimming removed 4 bases from V and 0 bases from J; junction bases left unmatched: 3. The CDR3 runs 15 residues. CDR3 protein: CASSKGQPNTGELFF. The CDR3 nucleotides read TGCGCCAGCAGCAAGGGACAGCCGAACACCGGGGAGCTGTTTTTT.

Worth noting for this clonotype: At one end the junction does not follow the germline gene, possibly because of a read error. The chain combines TRBV25-1 with TRBJ1-1, with a tentative D call TRBD1 (5 bases). Germline CDR1 is MGHDK and CDR2 is SYGVNS. The length of the CDR3 is 11 residues. The DNA of the CDR3 is TGTGCCGGCAGTGAGGGGACTGAAGCTTTCTTT. It specifies CAGSEGTEAFF.

There are a few counts of this clonotype. The V gene is TRBV20-1, the J gene TRBJ2-7, with 7 nucleotides matching TRBD2. CDR3 length: 18 residues. From germline, CDR1 is DFQATT and CDR2 SNEGSKA (reference sequence). After removal of 4 bases from V and 2 bases from J, the junction contained 20 bases not matched to a gene. Here the CDR3 reads CSATGGWRESFFTYEQYF. The DNA for the CDR3 is TGCAGTGCTACGGGAGGATGGCGGGAGTCGTTCTTTACCTACGAGCAGTACTTC.

This clonotype was recorded a few times. This chain links TRBV20-1 with TRBJ2-3; D is perhaps TRBD2 (6 bases). With 5 bases removed from V and 4 bases from J, the gap between germline ends came to 13 bases. CDR3 length equals 13 residues. Germline CDR1 DFQATT, CDR2 SNEGSKA (reference sequence). The DNA of the CDR3 is TGCAGTGCTCTCGGGAGTAATTCAGATACGCAGTATTTT. Translation: CSALGSNSDTQYF.

In its sample, this clonotype was seen once. J is TRBJ1-5 and V is TRBV5-7; possibly TRBD1 for D (5 bases). TRBV5-7 is sorted into the ORF group, with uncertain function. V lost 4 bases to trimming and J lost 2 bases, with 10 bases between them. The CDR3 length is 14 residues. The CDR3 sequence: CASSMGRGNQPQHF. For the CDR3, the DNA is TGTGCCAGCAGCATGGGACGGGGCAATCAGCCCCAGCATTTT.

This clonotype was recorded many times. CDR3 loop: CASSPRTGPNQPQHF. CDR3 nucleotides: TGTGCCAGCAGTCCACGGACAGGGCCCAATCAGCCCCAGCATTTT. The chain carries TRBV27 and TRBJ1-5; 8 positions agree with TRBD1. J was trimmed by 3 bases and V by 5 bases; bases with no gene match: 6. This CDR3 has 15 amino acids. Per germline, CDR1 MNHEY and CDR2 SMNVEV (reference sequence).

The chain employs TRBV28 and TRBJ2-7, with D tentatively TRBD1 (6 bases). This CDR3 has 15 amino acids. The germline V gene encodes CDR1 MDHEN and CDR2 SYDVKM. V was shortened by 7 bases and J by 0 bases, with 16 bases between the two germline ends. Written as DNA, the CDR3 is TGTGCCAGCACTCCCGTGGGGGCCCCCTCCTACGAGCAGTACTTC. This translates into CASTPVGAPSYEQYF. Based on the CDR3 plus reference TRBV28 and TRBJ2-7, the full variable domain is DVKVTQSSRYLVKRTGEKVFLECVQDMDHENMFWYRQDPGLGLRLIYFSYDVKMKEKGDIPEGYSVSREKKERFSLILESASTNQTSMYLCASTPVGAPSYEQYFGPGTRLTVT.

CDR3 sequence reads: CSVDRLSQSGANVLTF. As DNA, the CDR3 is TGCAGCGTTGACAGATTGTCACAATCTGGGGCCAACGTCCTGACTTTC. The chain carries TRBV29-1 and TRBJ2-6, with no clear D. Trimming shortened V by 3 bases and J by 1 base, and 13 bases separated the two germline ends. This CDR3 is built from 16 residues. Germline loops: CDR1 SQVTM, CDR2 ANQGSEA.

The CDR3 bases are TGTGCCAGCAGCTTTCGAGTAGCTGGGGCCAACGTCCTGACTTTC. As protein: CASSFRVAGANVLTF. The rearrangement uses TRBV5-6 and TRBJ2-6; D unclear. This CDR3 region has 15 residues. Per the germline V gene, CDR1 is SGHDT and CDR2 is YYEEEE. The V gene lost 2 bases and the J gene lost 2 bases, with 8 bases spanning the gap.

A few counts support this clonotype. This chain uses TRBV11-2 with TRBJ2-1, with 16 bases matching TRBD2. The CDR3 extends over 16 amino acids. The germline V gene has CDR1 SGHAT and CDR2 FQNNGV. The J segment lost 8 bases and the V segment lost 5 bases, leaving 6 bases of the junction unmatched. The CDR3 bases are TGTGCCAGCAGCGTCTCCGGGACTAGCGGGAGGGATGAGCAGTTCTTC. Translation: CASSVSGTSGRDEQFF.

This rearrangement joins TRBV6-6 to TRBJ2-7, with TRBD2 matching 10 bases. The trim removed 2 bases at V and 3 bases at J, leaving 10 bases unmatched. The CDR3 has 17 residues. The germline gives CDR1 MNHNY, CDR2 SVGAGI (reference sequence). CDR3 residues: CASSYQDSGRAFYEQYF. CDR3 bases: TGTGCCAGCAGTTACCAAGACAGCGGGAGGGCCTTCTACGAGCAGTACTTC.

The chain has TRBV7-9 and TRBJ2-4; no reliable D call. The J call may be wrong; the DNA end is better matched by TRBJ2-7. Germline loops: CDR1 SEHNR, CDR2 FQNEAQ (reference sequence). The CDR3 loop spans 13 amino acids. DNA for the CDR3: TGTGCCAGCAGCTTCCCCGACCCACTCGAGCAGTACTTC. This codes for CASSFPDPLEQYF.

V usage is TRBV4-2 and J usage is TRBJ2-3; 7 nucleotides line up with TRBD2. The CDR3 runs to 16 residues. J was trimmed by 5 bases and V by 5 bases; bases with no gene match: 13. CDR1 is LGHNA, CDR2 YNFKEQ, per germline. The CDR3 DNA follows: TGTGCCAGCAGCGATCCCGGGACTACTCTTGAAGATACGCAGTATTTT. Amino acids: CASSDPGTTLEDTQYF.

This chain's CDR3 is CASSTGKGQVNTEAFF. DNA of the CDR3: TGTGCCAGCAGCACCGGGAAGGGACAGGTGAACACTGAAGCTTTCTTT. V and J are TRBV7-9 and TRBJ1-1; 8 nucleotides align to TRBD1. This CDR3 comprises 16 residues. After removal of 5 bases from V and 0 bases from J, the junction contained 8 bases not matched to a gene. In germline, CDR1 is SEHNR, CDR2 FQNEAQ (reference sequence).

This chain joins TRBV6-5 and TRBJ2-3; D is unclear. The V end lost 2 bases, the J end lost 11 bases, and 11 bases lay between the germline ends. This CDR3 comprises 12 residues. CDR1 and CDR2 from the germline V gene are MNHEY and SVGAGI. CDR3 residues: CASSYDSMVQYF. The CDR3 DNA reads as TGTGCCAGCAGTTACGATTCGATGGTGCAGTATTTT.

For the CDR3, the DNA is TGTGCCAGCAGCCAAGTCGGGAGGAATGAAAAACTGTTTTTT. This codes for CASSQVGRNEKLFF. The rearrangement links TRBV3-1 to TRBJ1-4; D gene uncertain. Deletions cut 1 base from V and 5 bases from J, with 8 bases between. Germline V gene lookup returns CDR1 LGHDT and CDR2 YNNKEL (reference sequence). The CDR3 runs to 14 residues.

The CDR3 reads CASSVAPSVTDTQYF. In DNA form, the CDR3 reads TGTGCCAGCAGCGTAGCCCCGTCGGTGACAGATACGCAGTATTTT. The chain uses TRBV9 and TRBJ2-3, with D hard to call. The V gene lost 0 bases and the J gene lost 3 bases, with 11 bases spanning the gap. This CDR3 spans 15 amino acids. Germline V lookup: CDR1 SGDLS, CDR2 YYNGEE. The full variable domain, rest sourced from reference TRBV9 and TRBJ2-3, is DSGVTQTPKHLITATGQRVTLRCSPRSGDLSVYWYQQSLDQGLQFLIQYYNGEERAKGNILERFSAQQFPDLHSELNLSSLELGDSALYFCASSVAPSVTDTQYFGPGTRLTVL.

The chain couples TRBV20-1 to TRBJ2-7; D is perhaps TRBD2 (6 bases). The end of the DNA fits TRBJ2-5 better, so the J call may be wrong. Germline CDR1 DFQATT, CDR2 SNEGSKA (reference sequence). The CDR3 extends over 13 amino acids. The CDR3 DNA reads TGCAGTGCTGGCCTCCGGGGGAAAGAGACCCAGTACTTC. Translated, it gives CSAGLRGKETQYF.

The J gene is TRBJ2-7, the V gene TRBV14; a possible D gene is TRBD2 (5 bases). Judging by the DNA end, TRBJ2-5 fits better; the J call may be wrong. CDR3 length: 14 residues. Germline CDR1 reads SGHDN; CDR2 reads FVKESK. The CDR3 sequence: CASSQDFSGETQYF. The CDR3 nucleotides are TGTGCCAGCAGCCAAGACTTTTCGGGGGAGACCCAGTACTTC.

The J gene is TRBJ1-5, the V gene TRBV18; the D gene is possibly TRBD1 (5 bases). Germline CDR1 KGHSH, CDR2 LQKENI. The CDR3 runs 15 residues. Trimming took 2 bases from V and 4 from J, leaving 12 bases between them. The CDR3 sequence is CASSPGDGGNQPQHF. CDR3 sequence (DNA): TGTGCCAGCTCACCAGGGGACGGTGGGAATCAGCCCCAGCATTTT.

The table lists this clonotype with a few counts. The rearrangement links TRBV6-6 to TRBJ2-7; perhaps TRBD1 as D (7 bases). The germline V gene encodes CDR1 MNHNY and CDR2 SVGAGI (reference sequence). CDR3 length: 16 amino acids. Trimming removed 7 bases from V and 2 bases from J, with 21 bases in between. This chain's CDR3 is CASTLAQGGTTYEQYF. The CDR3 DNA follows: TGTGCCAGCACCCTCGCCCAGGGGGGCACGACCTACGAGCAGTACTTC.

This clonotype was seen more than once but under ten times. The CDR3 sequence: CASSATANYGYTF. Here the CDR3 DNA reads TGTGCCAGCAGCGCGACAGCTAACTATGGCTACACCTTC. This chain connects TRBV9 to TRBJ1-2; D is possibly TRBD1 (5 bases). V was cut by 3 bases and J by 0 bases, with 6 bases left in between. This CDR3 comprises 13 residues. Germline V lookup: CDR1 SGDLS, CDR2 YYNGEE.

The rearrangement links TRBV12-3 or TRBV12-4 to TRBJ1-2; 7 bases map to TRBD1. The CDR3 length is 14 residues. The V and J ends lost 7 bases and 6 bases, in that order; junction bases with no gene match: 11. The CDR3 DNA is TGTGCCAGCACCTTTAACAGGGGAGCGAATGGCTACACCTTC. The encoded protein is CASTFNRGANGYTF.

A single count supports this clonotype. This chain uses TRBV20-1 with TRBJ1-2; possible D gene TRBD1, 5 bases. Germline V lookup: CDR1 DFQATT, CDR2 SNEGSKA (reference sequence). The V end lost 6 bases, the J end lost 4 bases, and 6 bases lay between the germline ends. This CDR3 region has 10 residues. The CDR3 nucleotides read TGCAGTGCCAGGGCCTATGGCTACACCTTC. Its protein is CSARAYGYTF.

This chain uses TRBV20-1 with TRBJ2-3, with D perhaps being TRBD1 or TRBD2 (6 bases each). V lost 4 bases, J lost 2 bases, and 13 bases lay in between. This CDR3 has 14 amino acids. Per the germline V gene, CDR1 is DFQATT and CDR2 is SNEGSKA (reference sequence). The CDR3 is CSAILGGTTDTQYF. In nucleotides, the CDR3 is TGCAGTGCTATCCTAGGGGGGACCACAGATACGCAGTATTTT.

This clonotype was detected only a few times. This rearrangement joins TRBV12-3 or TRBV12-4 to TRBJ2-1, with 10 nucleotides matching TRBD2. Losses at the gene ends were 6 bases for V and 0 bases for J; bases not matched to a gene: 5. The CDR3 totals 16 residues. CDR3 amino acids: CASRLSSGSSYNEQFF. DNA for the CDR3: TGTGCCAGCAGGTTGTCTAGCGGGAGCTCCTACAATGAGCAGTTCTTC.

The CDR3 DNA follows: TGCGCCAGCAGCCAAGACCCGGGGGACATTCAGTACTTC. Residues: CASSQDPGDIQYF. The rearrangement uses TRBV4-1 and TRBJ2-4; perhaps TRBD2 as D (6 bases). The CDR3 runs to 13 residues. CDR1 is MGHRA and CDR2 is YSYEKL in the germline V gene. The germline V and J ends were trimmed by 0 bases and 8 bases, with 8 bases remaining between them.

In its sample, this clonotype was seen a few times. V usage is TRBV12-3 or TRBV12-4 and J usage is TRBJ2-7; 9 bases match TRBD1. V lost 7 bases and J lost 1; bases outside the gene matches: 23. The CDR3 contains 20 residues. The CDR3 nucleotides are TGTGCCAGCACCCTTTCAAACCCCGGTCCGGGACAGGGACGTTCCTACGAGCAGTACTTC. Its translation: CASTLSNPGPGQGRSYEQYF.

Of note for this clonotype: An end of the junction does not agree with germline; a read error may underlie this. The chain combines TRBV12-3 or TRBV12-4 with TRBJ2-3; D ambiguous. This CDR3 is built from 16 residues. The DNA of the CDR3 is TGTGCCAGCAGCTTAGGAAGGACGGCGATCACAGATACGCAGTATTTT. Translated: CASSLGRTAITDTQYF.

With regard to this clonotype: A read error may account for a junction end that differs from germline. J is TRBJ2-7 and V is TRBV10-3; 8 nucleotides match TRBD1. In germline, CDR1 is ENHRY, CDR2 SYGVKD. There are 13 residues in the CDR3. In DNA, the CDR3 is TGTGCCACCAGTGAGCAGGGGGCGGGAGAGCAGTACTTC. Translated: CATSEQGAGEQYF.